This entry lists 22 T cell receptor beta chains sequenced from one sample in a study of cytomegalovirus exposure and HLA in healthy donors. The PCR made use of 60 Vbeta and 13 Jbeta primers. Using immunoSEQ multiplex PCR, the repertoire was profiled, and TCRdb retains in-frame clones only, with some absent. In the table there are tens of thousands of clones, around 77% of which are singletons. Sequenced: PBMCs. These receptors were collected from a woman in her thirties or forties in good health and CMV-seropositive.

This clone was detected only a few times. The rearrangement uses TRBV19 and TRBJ2-3, with D possibly matching TRBD1 (6 bases). This CDR3 is built from 15 residues. Trimming stripped 5 bases from V and 0 bases from J, with 12 bases between. Germline CDR1 LNHDA, CDR2 SQIVND (reference sequence). This chain's CDR3 is CASSPLQGSTDTQYF. DNA of the CDR3: TGTGCCAGTAGTCCTCTCCAGGGGAGCACAGATACGCAGTATTTT.

This chain links TRBV19 with TRBJ1-1, with a tentative D call TRBD1 (5 bases). CDR1 and CDR2 (germline): LNHDA, SQIVND (reference sequence). Trimming cost V 4 bases and J 8 bases, with 17 bases left between them. There are 14 residues in the CDR3. The CDR3 DNA sequence: TGTGCCAGTAGTAGTGGGGGGAGTACAAACGAAGCTTTCTTT. Encoded protein: CASSSGGSTNEAFF.

The chain links TRBV2 to TRBJ2-7; tentatively, D is TRBD2 (5 bases). V shed 3 bases and J shed 0 bases, with 12 bases lying between them. Germline V CDR1 and CDR2: SNHLY, FYNNEI. The CDR3 spans 15 residues. The CDR3 is CASSEERLSSYEQYF. CDR3 nucleotides: TGTGCCAGCAGTGAGGAGCGGTTGAGCTCCTACGAGCAGTACTTC.

This sequence joins TRBV10-3 and TRBJ2-1; 7 nucleotides line up with TRBD2. CDR3 length: 15 amino acids. The germline V gene has CDR1 ENHRY and CDR2 SYGVKD. The trim removed 8 bases at V and 4 bases at J, leaving 11 bases unmatched. As DNA, the CDR3 is TGTGCCATCCGAGCCTCCAGCGGGGAATACAATGAGCAGTTCTTC. Residues: CAIRASSGEYNEQFF.

The chain couples TRBV7-9 to TRBJ2-5, with TRBD1 identical over 7 bases. Germline V gene lookup returns CDR1 SEHNR and CDR2 FQNEAQ (reference sequence). J lost 5 bases, V lost 1 base, and 4 bases had no gene match. The length of the CDR3 is 14 residues. CDR3 nucleotides: TGTGCCAGCAGCTTAGACAGGGGCCAGGAGACCCAGTACTTC. Translated: CASSLDRGQETQYF. Full variable domain (remainder filled in from reference TRBV7-9 and TRBJ2-5): DTGVSQNPRHKITKRGQNVTFRCDPISEHNRLYWYRQTLGQGPEFLTYFQNEAQLEKSRLLSDRFSAERPKGSFSTLEIQRTEQGDSAMYLCASSLDRGQETQYFGPGTRLLVL.

CDR3: CASSFEGLANEQFF. DNA of the CDR3: TGTGCCAGCAGCTTTGAAGGGCTAGCCAATGAGCAGTTCTTC. The chain is built from TRBV7-9 and TRBJ2-1, with a possible D match to TRBD2 (5 bases). V lost 3 bases and J lost 6, with 12 bases in between. Germline CDR1 reads SEHNR; CDR2 reads FQNEAQ (reference sequence). The CDR3 totals 14 residues.

The chain is built from TRBV6-5 and TRBJ2-7; D call uncertain. This CDR3 has 12 residues. In germline, CDR1 is MNHEY, CDR2 SVGAGI. Trimming left V 4 bases short and J 4 bases short, with 8 bases between. The CDR3 coding sequence is TGTGCCAGCAGTTTGCCGGGTTACGAGCAGTACTTC. Translating gives CASSLPGYEQYF.

The chain is built from TRBV15 and TRBJ2-7; TRBD2 matches 11 bases. This CDR3 comprises 14 residues. Germline trimming cut 1 base from V and 5 bases from J; bases unmatched to any gene: 1. CDR1 LNHNV and CDR2 YYDKDF come from the germline V gene (reference sequence). The CDR3 loop reads CATSRVGLADEQYF. CDR3 in DNA: TGTGCCACCAGCAGAGTGGGACTAGCGGACGAGCAGTACTTC.

The V gene is TRBV2, the J gene TRBJ1-1; maybe TRBD1 (5 bases). Between the trimmed V and J ends, which lost 1 base and 5 bases, there was a span of 17 bases. Germline CDR1 SNHLY, CDR2 FYNNEI. There are 16 residues in the CDR3. In DNA, the CDR3 is TGTGCCAGCAGTGAAGGGACGGGTGGGGGGAGGACTGAAGCTTTCTTT. It specifies CASSEGTGGGRTEAFF. The complete variable domain, with remaining parts taken from reference TRBV2 and TRBJ1-1, reads EPEVTQTPSHQVTQMGQEVILRCVPISNHLYFYWYRQILGQKVEFLVSFYNNEISEKSEIFDDQFSVERPDGSNFTLKIRSTKLEDSAMYFCASSEGTGGGRTEAFFGQGTRLTVV.

The sample holds one count of this clone. V gene TRBV4-1 combines with J gene TRBJ2-1, with D uncertain. The CDR3 spans 13 residues. V was trimmed by 4 bases and J by 5 bases, leaving 9 bases between them. The germline V gene encodes CDR1 MGHRA and CDR2 YSYEKL. CDR3 nucleotide sequence: TGCGCCAGCAGCCCCAGGTTGCACAATGAGCAGTTCTTC. Protein sequence: CASSPRLHNEQFF.

Worth noting for this clone: Relative to the germline gene, one junction end is altered; a read error may explain this. The chain recombines TRBV30 with TRBJ2-1; D is unresolved. Germline-derived CDR1 and CDR2 are GTSNPN and SVGIG (reference sequence). The CDR3 consists of 14 residues. CDR3 nucleotides: TGCGCTCACTCCCGGAGTGGCCGGTCCAATGAGCAGTTCTTC. It is translated as CAHSRSGRSNEQFF.

V and J are TRBV30 and TRBJ1-6; D not resolved. This CDR3 region has 11 residues. The germline V gene has CDR1 GTSNPN and CDR2 SVGIG (reference sequence). The CDR3 loop reads CGGGKSSPLHF. In DNA, the CDR3 is TGTGGGGGAGGGAAAAGCTCACCCCTCCACTTT.

The chain recombines TRBV28 with TRBJ2-7, with 9 bases aligning to TRBD1. The ends lost 7 bases at V and 1 base at J; junction bases unmatched: 5. The germline V gene encodes CDR1 MDHEN and CDR2 SYDVKM. The CDR3 covers 14 residues. CDR3 bases: TGTGCCAGCATCAATGACAGGGGGTCCTACGAGCAGTACTTC. It specifies CASINDRGSYEQYF.

J is TRBJ1-2 and V is TRBV4-1, with 8 bases fitting TRBD1. V trimming: 3 bases; J trimming: 8 bases; junction bases outside the gene matches: 8. The germline CDR1 and CDR2 sequences are MGHRA and YSYEKL. The CDR3 sequence is 14 residues long. Here the CDR3 DNA reads TGCGCCAGCAGCCAGGAACAGGGGGTTAAGGGCTACACCTTC. Translating gives CASSQEQGVKGYTF.

This clone has only one observation. V is TRBV14 and J is TRBJ1-2; 9 nucleotides agree with TRBD1. V was clipped by 4 bases and J by 8 bases; unmatched bases: 5. The CDR3 has 13 residues. Germline V gene sequence: CDR1 SGHDN, CDR2 FVKESK. The CDR3 coding sequence is TGTGCCAGCAGCCGGGACAGGGCTCGCGGCTACACCTTC. Translating gives CASSRDRARGYTF.

The V and J genes are TRBV2 and TRBJ1-1; 7 nucleotides match TRBD1. Germline V gene lookup returns CDR1 SNHLY and CDR2 FYNNEI. The J segment lost 2 bases and the V segment lost 3 bases, leaving 9 bases of the junction unmatched. The CDR3 totals 16 residues. The CDR3 DNA reads TGTGCCAGCAGTGAGTTATGGACAGGTTCTAACACTGAAGCTTTCTTT. Protein sequence: CASSELWTGSNTEAFF.

The CDR3 nucleotides read TGTGCCAGCAGTTTCGCACAGGGGGCGAGGGAGCAGTACTTC. Its protein product is CASSFAQGAREQYF. This chain uses TRBV28 with TRBJ2-7, with TRBD1 matching 9 bases. Looked up from germline, CDR1 is MDHEN and CDR2 is SYDVKM. V lost 3 bases, J lost 7 bases, and 7 bases stayed unmatched. The CDR3 is 14 amino acids.

V usage is TRBV28 and J usage is TRBJ2-7, with TRBD1 matching 7 bases. The germline CDR1 and CDR2 sequences are MDHEN and SYDVKM. V lost 5 bases and J lost 6; bases outside the gene matches: 10. The length of the CDR3 is 14 residues. CDR3 sequence: CASSRDRVLSEQYF. As DNA, the CDR3 is TGTGCCAGCAGTAGAGACAGGGTCCTCTCCGAGCAGTACTTC. The full variable domain, its missing parts supplied by reference TRBV28 and TRBJ2-7, is DVKVTQSSRYLVKRTGEKVFLECVQDMDHENMFWYRQDPGLGLRLIYFSYDVKMKEKGDIPEGYSVSREKKERFSLILESASTNQTSMYLCASSRDRVLSEQYFGPGTRLTVT.

The chain combines TRBV18 with TRBJ2-3; 9 nucleotides match TRBD2. CDR1 KGHSH and CDR2 LQKENI come from the germline V gene. The J segment lost 5 bases and the V segment lost 4 bases, leaving 4 bases of the junction unmatched. The CDR3 sequence is 14 residues long. The CDR3 coding sequence is TGTGCCAGCTCACTAGCGGGAGAGATAGATACGCAGTATTTT. Translated: CASSLAGEIDTQYF.

This clone was recorded a few times. The chain employs TRBV29-1 and TRBJ2-5, with 7 bases fitting TRBD2. CDR3 length equals 15 residues. The ends lost 6 bases at V and 1 base at J; junction bases unmatched: 11. The V gene's germline CDR1 is SQVTM and CDR2 ANQGSEA. This CDR3 is CSVLGGDFLQETQYF. DNA of the CDR3: TGCAGCGTCCTGGGGGGGGACTTCCTCCAAGAGACCCAGTACTTC.

This chain links TRBV27 with TRBJ1-2, with D perhaps matching TRBD1 (6 bases). V lost 5 bases and J 2 bases, leaving 12 bases between the germline ends. CDR3 length equals 14 residues. CDR1 and CDR2 (germline): MNHEY, SMNVEV (reference sequence). In DNA form, the CDR3 reads TGTGCCAGCAGTGGAACAGGGAACAACTATGGCTACACCTTC. Translating gives CASSGTGNNYGYTF.

This chain uses TRBV2 with TRBJ2-2; tentative D call: TRBD2 (6 bases). V was trimmed by 2 bases and J by 1 base, leaving 11 bases between them. The CDR3 length is 16 residues. Germline assignment: CDR1 SNHLY and CDR2 FYNNEI. DNA of the CDR3: TGTGCCAGCAGTGAAAATCGGGGGTTGAACACCGGGGAGCTGTTTTTT. Translating gives CASSENRGLNTGELFF.